This TCR beta chain was recorded in a study of cytomegalovirus exposure and HLA in healthy donors. Study-level background: Of all 370 or so donors who were genotyped, 81% belonged to the Caucasian-associated ancestry cluster.

Findings of the study overall: Per published accounts, TCR beta sequences correctly predicted the HLA-A and HLA-B alleles of most subjects. Fewer N-insertions (relative to the approximately 700-donor mean) were reportedly seen in an Asian-associated ancestry cluster in a later analysis. In a later analysis, HLA-associated TCR beta chains were more clonally expanded than equally common others.

Details on this clone: Its antigen is currently unknown.

PCR primers comprised 60 Vbeta and 13 Jbeta primers. Data came from immunoSEQ multiplex PCR; TCRdb stores just in-frame clones and leaves some out. The listing records fewer than 250,000 clones. This sequence originates from a woman aged 30 to 39 in good health and CMV-seropositive. Sequencing was done on a sample of PBMCs.

CDR3 residues: CASRPGGYGYTF. Here the CDR3 DNA reads TGTGCCAGCAGGCCAGGGGGTTATGGCTACACCTTC. The chain links TRBV28 to TRBJ1-2; 7 bases agree with TRBD1. The V and J ends lost 6 bases and 5 bases, in that order; junction bases with no gene match: 3. The CDR3 covers 12 residues. Germline V gene lookup returns CDR1 MDHEN and CDR2 SYDVKM.